This T cell receptor beta chain was documented in a study of identical twins (dated by TCRdb to the mid-2010s). General notes on the study: TCR alpha and beta repertoires from monozygotic twins, unrelated adults of various ages and cord blood were deep-sequenced to test whether fetal clonotypes persist. To rule out contamination, the twin experiments were replicated at different times with different library preparation protocols. What the authors observed across the whole study: Invariant T cells such as MAIT and iNKT could partly confound zero-insertion analyses, though diverse VJ usage argued against this for most clonotypes. Compared with coincidental sharing between unrelated individuals, an excess of low generation-probability sequences was observed among out-of-frame TCR alpha sequences shared between twins. Because the same donors could not be followed over many years, conclusions were based on cross-sectional statistical analysis. Abundant cord blood beta clonotypes carried fewer insertions; young adult naive repertoires showed a weaker similar trend, while memory repertoires showed none. Excess twin sharing in beta out-of-frame sequences was weaker because fewer shared sequences lowered the signal-to-noise ratio. In monozygotic twins, recombination models systematically underestimated out-of-frame TCR alpha sharing, but the models matched the sharing seen between unrelated individuals.

Every donor in the study was a healthy Caucasian. The study also sequenced three unrelated non-twin adults: a male aged 18 to 30, a male aged 50 to 60 and a female aged 50 to 60. Miltenyi CD45RO+ enrichment and human naive T-cell isolation kits were used to isolate memory (CD45RO+) and naive T cells from PBMC. The germline V gene encodes CDR1 SGHTA and CDR2 FQGNSA. Including cysteine and phenylalanine, the CDR3 has 15 amino acids. The only DNA kept is the CDR3, 45 bases in frame from the first base. Trimming removed 5 bases from V and 11 bases from J, leaving 23 bases between the germline ends. The receptor library was made with 5' RACE. The sequencer was an Illumina HiSeq 2000. Template switching introduced a universal primer binding site; the final cDNA contained a unique molecular identifier, enabling accurate counting of TCR cDNA molecules. Specific primers in the conserved constant-segment region were used to synthesize first-strand cDNA for the TCR alpha and beta chains. Each cDNA library was double barcoded, with a SMART-Mk sample barcode plus Illumina barcodes, to control for contamination. TruSeq adapter sequences, together with Illumina sample barcodes, were added in two successive PCR steps. Sequencing of the TCR alpha and beta cDNA libraries was done on the Illumina HiSeq platform using custom primers. In the source study's methods: MiGEC processed the raw reads to extract unique molecular identifiers, while MiXCR was used to determine the CDR3 positions. Recombination models were inferred per individual with the repgenHMM and IGoR tools using an EM algorithm. The tcR package in R was used for shared clonotype analysis, with sharing normalized by the product of cloneset sizes. To study raw recombination free of thymic and clonal selection effects, out-of-frame nonproductive sequences were analyzed. TCRdb trimmed public reads at Q25 via fastp, called clones via MiXCR and kept in-frame beta chains. Each CDR3 protein appears once, grouped with its most common genes and DNA. Here the V and J calls rest on TCRdb's processing, not on the authors' analysis. This sample comprises 400,000 to 500,000 distinct CDR3 sequences, around a sixth of them detected only once. The top ten constitute roughly an eighth of the sample.

As concerns this clonotype: Its antigen is not yet known. Base qualities are not at hand, and no much larger clone is one base apart.

The V gene is TRBV7-2 and the J gene is TRBJ2-3, with a tentative D call of TRBD1 or TRBD2, each matching 6 bases. Material: naive T cells sorted from blood. This sample's cell subset or site label indicates: cells isolated with a human naive T-cell isolation kit. The TCR was taken from a middle-aged man in good health. This receptor has the CDR3 CASSPRGTRGWEQYF. The sequence in DNA is TGTGCCAGCAGCCCAAGGGGGACACGGGGGTGGGAGCAGTATTTT.